This T cell receptor beta chain was recorded in a study of blood T cell repertoires in COVID-19. Across the whole study: The United States, Italy and Spain provided the acute and convalescent COVID-19 samples. PBMCs, B-cell-depleted T cells, or T cells provided the cDNA or gDNA that made up the material.

Original handling: Reference gene primer amplification in the assay estimated nucleated cell counts. The protocol was immunoSEQ multiplex PCR, while the TCRdb copy is restricted to in-frame clones and leaves out a portion. Clone size and V and J calls were adopted from that table, with D and trimming inferred from the DNA. Seen here are about 320,000 clones, around 83% observed once, and the top ten hold about 1.2%. This TCR derives from a woman in her forties or fifties with acute or convalescent COVID-19. The sample consisted of peripheral blood.

DNA of the CDR3: TGTGCCAGCAGCTCCCCGGGGAGCACAGATACGCAGTATTTT. Its protein is CASSSPGSTDTQYF. The chain combines TRBV5-4 with TRBJ2-3; D might be TRBD2 (5 bases). Germline lookup yields CDR1 SGHNT and CDR2 YYREEE (reference sequence). The V end lost 3 bases, the J end lost 0 bases, and 8 bases lay between the germline ends. The CDR3 consists of 14 residues. The whole variable domain, remainder taken from reference TRBV5-4 and TRBJ2-3, is ETGVTQSPTHLIKTRGQQVTLRCSSQSGHNTVSWYQQALGQGPQFIFQYYREEENGRGNFPPRFSGLQFPNYSSELNVNALELDDSALYLCASSSPGSTDTQYFGPGTRLTVL.